The 25 T cell receptor beta chains in this list originate from one sample, sequenced in a study of cytomegalovirus exposure and HLA in healthy donors. Use of 60 Vbeta and 13 Jbeta primers characterized the PCR. Using immunoSEQ multiplex PCR, the repertoire was profiled, and TCRdb retains in-frame clones only, with some absent. The sample yields 150,000 to 200,000 clones, approximately 88% seen once. Material for sequencing was PBMCs. Receptor source: a boy between 10 and 17 years old in good health and CMV-seronegative.

The rearrangement joins TRBV9 to TRBJ2-1, with 8 positions matching TRBD2. CDR1 SGDLS and CDR2 YYNGEE come from the germline V gene. CDR3 length equals 15 residues. Trimming took 4 bases from V and 8 from J; bases not matched to a gene: 11. In DNA form, the CDR3 reads TGTGCCAGCAGCTCAGGGACTAGTGGGAGCCATGAGCAGTTCTTC. Amino acids: CASSSGTSGSHEQFF.

The J gene is TRBJ1-1, the V gene TRBV2; D is perhaps TRBD1 (5 bases). Germline-derived CDR1 and CDR2 are SNHLY and FYNNEI. The CDR3 has 18 residues. Deletions cut 0 bases from V and 0 bases from J, with 17 bases between. In DNA, the CDR3 is TGTGCCAGCAGTGAAGCGCTAGGGGTTTTTCGGATGAACACTGAAGCTTTCTTT. Its protein is CASSEALGVFRMNTEAFF.

This rearrangement joins TRBV7-2 to TRBJ1-2, with TRBD1 matching over 12 bases. J lost 5 bases, V lost 5 bases, and 6 bases had no gene match. The germline V gene has CDR1 SGHTA and CDR2 FQGNSA. This CDR3 is 15 amino acids long. The chain's CDR3 is CASSLGQGAHYGYTF. CDR3 DNA: TGTGCCAGCAGCCTGGGACAGGGGGCGCATTATGGCTACACCTTC. The variable domain in full, with the rest retrieved from reference TRBV7-2 and TRBJ1-2, is GAGVSQSPSNKVTEKGKDVELRCDPISGHTALYWYRQSLGQGLEFLIYFQGNSAPDKSGLPSDRFSAERTGGSVSTLTIQRTQQEDSAVYLCASSLGQGAHYGYTFGSGTRLTVV.

This sequence joins TRBV28 and TRBJ2-4; D remains ambiguous. CDR3 length equals 20 residues. Germline lookup yields CDR1 MDHEN and CDR2 SYDVKM. Trimming took 6 bases from V and 1 from J, leaving 28 bases between them. CDR3 residues: CASRPPGGLQALAAKNIQYF. The CDR3 DNA is TGTGCCAGCAGACCCCCTGGTGGTCTTCAGGCTTTGGCGGCCAAAAACATTCAGTACTTC.

The chain recombines TRBV7-2 with TRBJ1-5; a possible D gene is TRBD1 (6 bases). The CDR3 length is 18 residues. V lost 1 base, J lost 4 bases, and 20 bases lay in between. CDR1 is SGHTA, CDR2 FQGNSA, per germline. CDR3 in amino acids: CASSLVLGGNGNNQPQHF. The CDR3 DNA is TGTGCCAGCAGCTTAGTTCTAGGGGGTAACGGCAATAATCAGCCCCAGCATTTT.

The V gene is TRBV7-3, the J gene TRBJ1-2, with D possibly TRBD1 on 6 matching bases. Germline V CDR1 and CDR2: SGHTA, FQGTGA. This CDR3 spans 15 amino acids. Trimming pared 5 bases from V and 0 bases from J, leaving 13 bases between. The CDR3: CASSPHRVSNYGYTF. CDR3 sequence (DNA): TGTGCCAGCAGCCCTCACAGGGTATCTAACTATGGCTACACCTTC.

V usage is TRBV7-9 and J usage is TRBJ2-7, with TRBD1 identical over 10 bases. CDR1 and CDR2 from the germline V gene are SEHNR and FQNEAQ (reference sequence). The CDR3 contains 14 residues. J lost 2 bases, V lost 4 bases, and 2 bases had no gene match. The CDR3 DNA sequence: TGTGCCAGCAGCTCCGGGACAGGGGCCTACGAGCAGTACTTC. It is translated as CASSSGTGAYEQYF.

The CDR3 DNA follows: TGTGCCAGTAGTATGGTTGGCACTAACTATGGCTACACCTTC. It yields the protein CASSMVGTNYGYTF. The V gene is TRBV19, the J gene TRBJ1-2; D unresolved. This CDR3 spans 14 amino acids. Germline loops: CDR1 LNHDA, CDR2 SQIVND (reference sequence). Trimming took 3 bases from V and 0 from J, leaving 8 bases between them. Combining the CDR3 with reference TRBV19 and TRBJ1-2 gives the whole variable domain DGGITQSPKYLFRKEGQNVTLSCEQNLNHDAMYWYRQDPGQGLRLIYYSQIVNDFQKGDIAEGYSVSREKKESFPLTVTSAQKNPTAFYLCASSMVGTNYGYTFGSGTRLTVV.

The rearrangement links TRBV2 to TRBJ2-4; TRBD2 agrees at 14 bases. Trimming at V came to 5 bases and at J to 7 bases, leaving 10 bases not matched to a gene. The length of the CDR3 is 17 residues. The germline V gene has CDR1 SNHLY and CDR2 FYNNEI. CDR3 DNA: TGTGCCAGCAGTCTCCCGGGACTAGCGGGAGCGGGCAACATTCAGTACTTC. Translation: CASSLPGLAGAGNIQYF.

The gene calls are TRBV27 and TRBJ2-3, with D hard to call. V was pared by 5 bases and J by 2 bases, with 14 bases between. This CDR3 is 15 amino acids long. The germline V gene encodes CDR1 MNHEY and CDR2 SMNVEV (reference sequence). The CDR3 nucleotides are TGTGCCAGCAGTCCCTTCGGTCGTACCACAGATACGCAGTATTTT. It codes for CASSPFGRTTDTQYF.

On this clone itself: The junction differs from germline at one of its ends, possibly a read error. The J gene is TRBJ1-1, the V gene TRBV7-7; D is uncertain. Germline V lookup: CDR1 SSHAT, CDR2 FNYEAQ (reference sequence). This CDR3 spans 13 amino acids. The CDR3 loop is CASSLVYNTEAFF. DNA for the CDR3: TGTGCTAGCAGCTTAGTTTATAACACTGAAGCTTTCTTT.

The chain couples TRBV5-1 to TRBJ2-5; no clear D gene. The ends were cut back, 4 bases at V and 5 bases at J, with 9 bases in the middle. There are 12 residues in the CDR3. Germline lookup yields CDR1 SGHRS and CDR2 YFSETQ. CDR3 residues: CASSRMGETQYF. The CDR3 nucleotides read TGCGCCAGCAGCAGGATGGGCGAGACCCAGTACTTC.

The chain carries TRBV11-2 and TRBJ2-5; a possible D gene is TRBD2 (5 bases). CDR3 size: 13 residues. V dropped 5 bases and J dropped 4 bases, with 11 bases sitting between them. Germline-derived CDR1 and CDR2 are SGHAT and FQNNGV. The CDR3 loop is CASSLRGLETQYF. DNA of the CDR3: TGTGCCAGCAGCCTACGAGGGTTAGAGACCCAGTACTTC.

The CDR3 protein is CASSGTGRAVTDTQYF. CDR3 bases: TGCGCCAGCAGCGGCACAGGGCGCGCCGTAACAGATACGCAGTATTTT. The chain has TRBV5-1 and TRBJ2-3; possibly TRBD1 for D (6 bases). The CDR3 is 16 amino acids. V lost 4 bases and J 3 bases, leaving 18 bases between the germline ends. Per germline, CDR1 SGHRS and CDR2 YFSETQ.

V is TRBV18 and J is TRBJ1-2; D unclear. Germline values: CDR1 KGHSH, CDR2 LQKENI. The CDR3 has 13 residues. V was pared by 6 bases and J by 8 bases, with 16 bases between. The CDR3 region has the DNA TGTGCCAGCTCCCCCACGGGTTCAGAGGGCTACACCTTC. It codes for CASSPTGSEGYTF.

This clone was detected only once. This chain joins TRBV7-9 and TRBJ2-5; D is perhaps TRBD1 (6 bases). V was shortened by 6 bases and J by 5 bases, with 22 bases between the two germline ends. This CDR3 contains 16 residues. Germline V gene data show CDR1 as SEHNR and CDR2 as FQNEAQ (reference sequence). The CDR3 protein is CASRGPDSMVFETQYF. The DNA for the CDR3 is TGTGCCAGCAGAGGCCCGGACAGTATGGTATTTGAGACCCAGTACTTC.

V is TRBV5-1 and J is TRBJ2-7, with 8 bases that match TRBD2. The junction had 7 bases not matched to a gene; V was cut back by 4 bases and J by 4 bases. CDR1 and CDR2 from the germline V gene are SGHRS and YFSETQ. The CDR3 has 14 residues. CDR3 DNA: TGCGCCAGCAGCACAAGCGGGAGTAAATACGAGCAGTACTTC. Amino acids: CASSTSGSKYEQYF. Combining the CDR3 with reference TRBV5-1 and TRBJ2-7 gives the whole variable domain KAGVTQTPRYLIKTRGQQVTLSCSPISGHRSVSWYQQTPGQGLQFLFEYFSETQRNKGNFPGRFSGRQFSNSRSEMNVSTLELGDSALYLCASSTSGSKYEQYFGPGTRLTVT.

The chain has TRBV7-8 and TRBJ1-2; the match to TRBD1 covers 8 bases. Per germline, CDR1 SGHVS and CDR2 FQNEAQ. The CDR3 spans 14 residues. Unmatched junction bases numbered 8, after V lost 2 bases and J lost 9 bases. CDR3 protein: CASSLRTGSISYTF. DNA for the CDR3: TGTGCCAGCAGCTTAAGGACAGGGTCAATCAGCTACACCTTC.

The rearrangement uses TRBV5-1 and TRBJ2-3; 10 bases line up with TRBD1. The CDR3 extends over 15 amino acids. Germline V lookup: CDR1 SGHRS, CDR2 YFSETQ. The V gene end was trimmed by 4 bases and the J gene end by 4 bases; junction bases not matched to a gene: 6. CDR3 sequence reads: CASSPGTGVPDTQYF. In DNA form, the CDR3 reads TGCGCCAGCAGCCCCGGGACAGGGGTCCCAGATACGCAGTATTTT.

V usage is TRBV2 and J usage is TRBJ2-3; a possible D gene is TRBD2 (5 bases). V lost 9 bases and J lost 6, with 19 bases in between. CDR1 SNHLY and CDR2 FYNNEI come from the germline V gene. The CDR3 has 14 residues. The CDR3 nucleotides are TGTGCCAGAAAACAGCGGATCGAGGTCGATACGCAGTATTTT. Translation: CARKQRIEVDTQYF.

The CDR3 sequence: CASSQEAWRNLDSYEQYF. DNA of the CDR3: TGTGCCAGCAGCCAAGAGGCCTGGAGGAATTTGGATTCCTACGAGCAGTACTTC. This chain uses TRBV14 with TRBJ2-7; D is perhaps TRBD2 (5 bases). CDR1 is SGHDN, CDR2 FVKESK, per germline. The ends were cut back, 0 bases at V and 1 base at J, with 19 bases in the middle. CDR3 length: 18 residues.

The rearrangement joins TRBV29-1 to TRBJ2-1, with 9 bases aligning to TRBD2. This CDR3 is 16 amino acids long. Trimming removed 4 bases from V and 6 bases from J; junction bases left unmatched: 13. Per germline, CDR1 SQVTM and CDR2 ANQGSEA. This chain's CDR3 is CSVVSPGTSTGNEQFF. CDR3 DNA sequence: TGCAGCGTTGTCTCCCCGGGGACTAGCACAGGCAATGAGCAGTTCTTC.

The gene calls are TRBV19 and TRBJ1-3; 8 bases agree with TRBD1. CDR3 length equals 16 residues. Trimming removed 3 bases from V and 3 bases from J; junction bases left unmatched: 7. Germline loops: CDR1 LNHDA, CDR2 SQIVND (reference sequence). The CDR3 region is CASSIVRGPVGNTIYF. CDR3 bases: TGTGCCAGTAGTATCGTCAGGGGGCCCGTTGGAAACACCATATATTTT.

The chain combines TRBV10-2 with TRBJ1-2, with TRBD1 matching 7 bases. V was pared by 6 bases and J by 10 bases, with 11 bases of the junction left unmatched. The germline V gene encodes CDR1 WSHSY and CDR2 SAAADI. This CDR3 is built from 13 residues. The CDR3: CASSLPGQSYYTF. CDR3 sequence (DNA): TGCGCCAGCAGCTTACCGGGACAGAGTTACTACACCTTC.

This chain connects TRBV4-3 to TRBJ2-1; TRBD2 matches 11 bases. The CDR3 loop spans 15 amino acids. CDR1 and CDR2 (germline): LGHNA, YSLEER. The ends lost 4 bases at V and 2 bases at J; junction bases unmatched: 1. This chain's CDR3 is CASSRLAGPYNEQFF. CDR3 sequence (DNA): TGCGCCAGCAGCCGACTAGCGGGACCCTACAATGAGCAGTTCTTC.